The clone carrying this TCR beta chain was picked up many times. The target antigen is unknown. RNA transcripts were the template for amplifying TCR beta CDR3 regions. HTBI primers were employed in a first-round RT-PCR of the TCR CDR3. TCRdb reanalysed the multiplex PCR reads using MiXCR and keeps one entry per CDR3 protein. The sample has around 560,000 distinct CDR3 sequences, 16% seen once. This entry comes from a study of T cells in Graves' hyperthyroidism and ophthalmopathy. Findings of the study overall: From stable hyperthyroidism, ophthalmopathy was separated by a 13 V-J model.

CDR1 is SGHVS and CDR2 is FNYEAQ in the germline V gene. V was cut by 1 base and J by 3 bases, with 7 bases left in between. This CDR3 is built from 13 residues. The clonotype was recovered from a young woman with Graves' hyperthyroidism. The chain joins TRBV7-6 to TRBJ2-7; D is undetermined. Sequenced material: blood. In DNA, the CDR3 is TGTGCCAGCAGCTTAGATAGTCTCTACGAGCAGTACTTC. Encoded protein: CASSLDSLYEQYF.